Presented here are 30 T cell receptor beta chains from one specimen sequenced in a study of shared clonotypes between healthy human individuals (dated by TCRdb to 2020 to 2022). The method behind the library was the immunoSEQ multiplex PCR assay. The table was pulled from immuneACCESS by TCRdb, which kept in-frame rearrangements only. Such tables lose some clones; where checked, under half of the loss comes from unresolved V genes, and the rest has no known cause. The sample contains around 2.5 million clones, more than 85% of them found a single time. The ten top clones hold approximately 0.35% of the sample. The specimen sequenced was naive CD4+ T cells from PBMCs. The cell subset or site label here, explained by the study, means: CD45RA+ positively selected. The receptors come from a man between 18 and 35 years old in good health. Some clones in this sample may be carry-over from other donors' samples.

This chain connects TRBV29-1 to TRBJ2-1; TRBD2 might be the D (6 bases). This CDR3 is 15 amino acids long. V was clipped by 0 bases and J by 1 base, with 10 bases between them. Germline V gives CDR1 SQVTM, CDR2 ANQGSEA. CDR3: CSVEEGRLSYNEQFF. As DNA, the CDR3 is TGCAGCGTTGAAGAAGGGAGGCTTTCCTACAATGAGCAGTTCTTC.

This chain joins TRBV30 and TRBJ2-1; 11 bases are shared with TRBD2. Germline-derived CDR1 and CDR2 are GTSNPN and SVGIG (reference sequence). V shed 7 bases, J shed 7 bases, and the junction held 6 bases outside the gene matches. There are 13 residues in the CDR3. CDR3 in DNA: TGTGCCTCTACTAGCGGGAGTTTTAATGAGCAGTTCTTC. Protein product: CASTSGSFNEQFF.

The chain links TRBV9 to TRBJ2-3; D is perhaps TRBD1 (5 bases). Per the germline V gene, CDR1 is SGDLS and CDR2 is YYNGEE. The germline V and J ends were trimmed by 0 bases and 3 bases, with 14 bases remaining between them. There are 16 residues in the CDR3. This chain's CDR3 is CASSVATSPGTDTQYF. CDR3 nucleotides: TGTGCCAGCAGCGTAGCAACGTCGCCAGGGACAGATACGCAGTATTTT.

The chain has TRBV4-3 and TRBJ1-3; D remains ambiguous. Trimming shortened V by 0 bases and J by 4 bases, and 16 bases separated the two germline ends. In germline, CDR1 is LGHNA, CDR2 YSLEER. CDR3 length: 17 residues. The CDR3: CASSQDVRTLEGNTIYF. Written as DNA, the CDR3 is TGCGCCAGCAGCCAAGATGTGCGCACGTTAGAGGGAAACACCATATATTTT.

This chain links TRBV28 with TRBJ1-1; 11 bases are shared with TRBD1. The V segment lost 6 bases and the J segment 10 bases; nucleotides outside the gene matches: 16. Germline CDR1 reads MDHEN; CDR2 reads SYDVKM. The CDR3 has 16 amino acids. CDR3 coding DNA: TGTGCCAGCAGCCTCAGTTTGTGGGACAGGGGGAAGGGAGCTTTCTTT. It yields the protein CASSLSLWDRGKGAFF.

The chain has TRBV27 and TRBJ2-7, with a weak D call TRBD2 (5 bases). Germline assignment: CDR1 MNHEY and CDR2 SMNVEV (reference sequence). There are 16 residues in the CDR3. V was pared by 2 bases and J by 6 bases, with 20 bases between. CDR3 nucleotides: TGTGCCAGCAGTTTAGCTTCTAGCTACGGGGTGATCGAGCAGTACTTC. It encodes CASSLASSYGVIEQYF.

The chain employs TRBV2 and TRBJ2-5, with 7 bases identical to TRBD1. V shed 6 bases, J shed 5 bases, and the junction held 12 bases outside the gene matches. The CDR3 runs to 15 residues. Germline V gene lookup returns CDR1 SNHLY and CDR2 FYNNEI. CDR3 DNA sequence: TGTGCCAGCAGACGAGACCGAGGGGGCGGCGAGACCCAGTACTTC. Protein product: CASRRDRGGGETQYF.

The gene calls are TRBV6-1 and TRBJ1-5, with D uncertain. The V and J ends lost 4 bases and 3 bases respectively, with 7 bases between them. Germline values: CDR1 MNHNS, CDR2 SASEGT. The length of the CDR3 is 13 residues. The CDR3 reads CASSVLINQPQHF. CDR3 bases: TGTGCCAGCAGTGTTTTGATCAATCAGCCCCAGCATTTT.

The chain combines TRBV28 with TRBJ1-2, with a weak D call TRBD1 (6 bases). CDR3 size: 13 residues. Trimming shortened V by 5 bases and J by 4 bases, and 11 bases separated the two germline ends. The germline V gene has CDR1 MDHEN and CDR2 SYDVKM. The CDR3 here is CASSTGAAYGYTF. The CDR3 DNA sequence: TGTGCCAGCAGTACGGGGGCTGCCTATGGCTACACCTTC.

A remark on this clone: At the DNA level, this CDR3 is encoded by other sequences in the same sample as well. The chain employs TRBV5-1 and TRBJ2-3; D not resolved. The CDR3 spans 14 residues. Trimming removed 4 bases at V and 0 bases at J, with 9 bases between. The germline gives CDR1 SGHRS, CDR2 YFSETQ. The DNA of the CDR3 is TGCGCCAGCAGCCTGGACGGGAGCACAGATACGCAGTATTTT. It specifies CASSLDGSTDTQYF.

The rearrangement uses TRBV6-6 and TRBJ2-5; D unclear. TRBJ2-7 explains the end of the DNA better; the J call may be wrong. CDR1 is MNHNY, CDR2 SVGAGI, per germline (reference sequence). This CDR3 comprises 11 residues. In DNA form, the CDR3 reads TGTGCCAGCAGCTCTAACTACGAGCAGTACTTC. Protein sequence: CASSSNYEQYF.

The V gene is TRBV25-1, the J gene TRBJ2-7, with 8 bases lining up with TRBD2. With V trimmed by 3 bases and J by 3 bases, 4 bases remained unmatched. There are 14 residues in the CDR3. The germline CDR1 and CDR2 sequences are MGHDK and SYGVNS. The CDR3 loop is CASSDGTSLYEQYF. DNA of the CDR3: TGTGCCAGCAGTGACGGGACTAGTCTCTACGAGCAGTACTTC.

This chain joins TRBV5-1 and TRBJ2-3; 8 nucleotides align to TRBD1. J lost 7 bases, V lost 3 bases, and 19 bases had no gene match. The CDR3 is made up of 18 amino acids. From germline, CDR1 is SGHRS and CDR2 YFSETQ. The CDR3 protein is CASSSNPSGQGLAHTQYF. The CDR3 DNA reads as TGCGCCAGCAGCTCCAATCCGTCTGGACAGGGATTAGCTCATACGCAGTATTTT.

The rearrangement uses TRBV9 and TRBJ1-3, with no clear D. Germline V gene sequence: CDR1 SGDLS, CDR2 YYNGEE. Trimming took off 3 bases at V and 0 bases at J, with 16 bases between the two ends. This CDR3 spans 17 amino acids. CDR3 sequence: CASSELAPAVSGNTIYF. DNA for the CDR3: TGTGCCAGCAGCGAACTCGCACCTGCTGTCTCTGGAAACACCATATATTTT.

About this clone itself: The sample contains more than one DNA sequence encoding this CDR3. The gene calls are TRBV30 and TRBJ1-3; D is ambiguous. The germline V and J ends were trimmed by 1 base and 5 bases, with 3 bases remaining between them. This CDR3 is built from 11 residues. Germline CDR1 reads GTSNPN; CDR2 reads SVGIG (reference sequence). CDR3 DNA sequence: TGTGCCTGGAGTGACAGAAACACCATATATTTT. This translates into CAWSDRNTIYF.

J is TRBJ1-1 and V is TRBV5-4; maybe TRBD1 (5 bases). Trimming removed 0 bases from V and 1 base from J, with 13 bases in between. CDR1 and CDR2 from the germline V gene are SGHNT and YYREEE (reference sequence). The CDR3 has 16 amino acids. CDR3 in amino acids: CASSLAGGIRNTEAFF. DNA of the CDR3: TGTGCCAGCAGCTTGGCCGGGGGGATAAGGAACACTGAAGCTTTCTTT.

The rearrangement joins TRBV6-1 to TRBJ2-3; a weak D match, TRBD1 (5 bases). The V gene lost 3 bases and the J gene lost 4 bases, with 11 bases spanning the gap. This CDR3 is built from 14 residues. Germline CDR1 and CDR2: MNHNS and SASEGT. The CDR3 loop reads CASSDRVGADTQYF. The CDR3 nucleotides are TGTGCCAGCAGTGACAGGGTCGGCGCAGATACGCAGTATTTT.

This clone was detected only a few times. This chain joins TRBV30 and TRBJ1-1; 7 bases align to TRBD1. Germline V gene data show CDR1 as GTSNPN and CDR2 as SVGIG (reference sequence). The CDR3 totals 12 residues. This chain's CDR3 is CARDRVGTEAFF. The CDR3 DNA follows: TGTGCGCGAGACAGGGTAGGCACTGAAGCTTTCTTT.

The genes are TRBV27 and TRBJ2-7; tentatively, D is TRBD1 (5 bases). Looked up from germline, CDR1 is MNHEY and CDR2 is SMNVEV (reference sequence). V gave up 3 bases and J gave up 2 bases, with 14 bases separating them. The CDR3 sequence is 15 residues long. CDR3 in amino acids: CASSLSQALPYEQYF. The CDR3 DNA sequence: TGTGCCAGCAGTTTGTCACAGGCATTACCCTACGAGCAGTACTTC.

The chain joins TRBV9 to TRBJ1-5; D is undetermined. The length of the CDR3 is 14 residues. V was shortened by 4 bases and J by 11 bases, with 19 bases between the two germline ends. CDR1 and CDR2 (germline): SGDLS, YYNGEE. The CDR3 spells CASSPTTGPSAQHF. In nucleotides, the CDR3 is TGTGCCAGCAGCCCCACAACGGGCCCCTCGGCCCAGCATTTT. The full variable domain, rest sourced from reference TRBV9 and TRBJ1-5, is DSGVTQTPKHLITATGQRVTLRCSPRSGDLSVYWYQQSLDQGLQFLIQYYNGEERAKGNILERFSAQQFPDLHSELNLSSLELGDSALYFCASSPTTGPSAQHFGDGTRLSIL.

CDR3 DNA sequence: TGTGCCAGTAGTACCAGCACAGATACGCAGTATTTT. Residues: CASSTSTDTQYF. V and J are TRBV19 and TRBJ2-3; D is unresolved. There are 12 residues in the CDR3. The germline CDR1 and CDR2 sequences are LNHDA and SQIVND (reference sequence). Trimming took 4 bases from V and 0 from J, leaving 2 bases between them.

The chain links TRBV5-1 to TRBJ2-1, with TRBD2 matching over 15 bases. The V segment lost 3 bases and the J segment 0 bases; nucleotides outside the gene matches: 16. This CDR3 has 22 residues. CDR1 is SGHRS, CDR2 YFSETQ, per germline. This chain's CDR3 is CASSSPPGTSGRSWSSYNEQFF. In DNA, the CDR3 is TGCGCCAGCAGCTCCCCCCCCGGGACTAGCGGGAGGTCCTGGAGCTCCTACAATGAGCAGTTCTTC.

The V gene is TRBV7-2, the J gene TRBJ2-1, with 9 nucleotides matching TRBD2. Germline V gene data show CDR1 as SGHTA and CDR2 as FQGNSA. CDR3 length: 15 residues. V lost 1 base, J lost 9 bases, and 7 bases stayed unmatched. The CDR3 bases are TGTGCCAGCAGCTTAGGGACTAGCGTTGGGGGTGAGCAGTTCTTC. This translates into CASSLGTSVGGEQFF.

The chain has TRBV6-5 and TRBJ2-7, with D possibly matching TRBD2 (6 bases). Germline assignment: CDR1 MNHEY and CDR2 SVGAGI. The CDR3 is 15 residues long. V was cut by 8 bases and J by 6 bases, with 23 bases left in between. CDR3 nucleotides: TGTGCCAGCGGGGAGGACCGGGGCAGTGGAGGCGAGCAGTACTTC. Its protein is CASGEDRGSGGEQYF.

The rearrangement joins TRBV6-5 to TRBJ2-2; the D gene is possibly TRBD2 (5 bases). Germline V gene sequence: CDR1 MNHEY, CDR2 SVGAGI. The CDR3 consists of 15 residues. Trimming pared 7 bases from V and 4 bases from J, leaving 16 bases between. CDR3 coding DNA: TGTGCCAGCAAACCCAATTACGCGGGCACCGGGGAGCTGTTTTTT. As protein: CASKPNYAGTGELFF.

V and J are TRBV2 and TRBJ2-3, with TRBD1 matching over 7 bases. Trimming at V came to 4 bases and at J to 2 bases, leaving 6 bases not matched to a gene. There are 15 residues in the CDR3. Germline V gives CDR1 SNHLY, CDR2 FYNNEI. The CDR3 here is CASSGRTGATDTQYF. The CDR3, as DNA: TGTGCCAGCAGTGGGCGGACAGGAGCCACAGATACGCAGTATTTT.

CDR3 nucleotide sequence: TGTGCCAGCATTACCCTTACTAGCGGCTCCTACAATGAGCAGTTCTTC. As protein: CASITLTSGSYNEQFF. This sequence joins TRBV28 and TRBJ2-1, with 8 nucleotides matching TRBD2. The CDR3 loop spans 16 amino acids. Losses at the gene ends were 7 bases for V and 0 bases for J; bases not matched to a gene: 8. Germline lookup yields CDR1 MDHEN and CDR2 SYDVKM.

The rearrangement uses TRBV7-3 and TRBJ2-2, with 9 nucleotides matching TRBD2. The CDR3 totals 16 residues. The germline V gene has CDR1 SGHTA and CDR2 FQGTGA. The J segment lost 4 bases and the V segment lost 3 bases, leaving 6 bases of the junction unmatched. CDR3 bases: TGTGCCAGCAGCTTGGTAGCGGGAGTCGCCACCGGGGAGCTGTTTTTT. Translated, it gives CASSLVAGVATGELFF.

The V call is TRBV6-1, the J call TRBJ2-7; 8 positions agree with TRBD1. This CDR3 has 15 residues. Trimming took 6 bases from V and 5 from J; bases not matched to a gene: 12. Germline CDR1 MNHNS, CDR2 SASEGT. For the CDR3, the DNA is TGTGCCAGCAGGCCCGACAGGGGCCCCTTCGACGAGCAGTACTTC. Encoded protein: CASRPDRGPFDEQYF.

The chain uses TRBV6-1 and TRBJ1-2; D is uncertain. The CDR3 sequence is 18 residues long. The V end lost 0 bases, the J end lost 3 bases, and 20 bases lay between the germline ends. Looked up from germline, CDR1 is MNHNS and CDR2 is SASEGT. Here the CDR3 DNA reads TGTGCCAGCAGTGAAGCCGAAACACAATGGGCAGCTTACTATGGCTACACCTTC. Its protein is CASSEAETQWAAYYGYTF.